What follows are 6 T cell receptor beta chains derived from one specimen sequenced in a study of post-analysis software for immune sequencing data. Study-level findings and limits: In patients, TRBV5-6, TRBV5-1 and TRBV20-1 belonged to roughly five TRBV segments found more frequently than in controls.

Unique molecular identifiers were present in the TCR beta cDNA libraries. TCRdb recomputed calls from the PCR reads with MiXCR, one row per CDR3 protein. This table holds some 690,000 distinct CDR3 sequences, roughly three fifths found once. These TCRs are of unknown antigen specificity. Sequencing input: blood. The source is a girl aged 2 to 9 with multiple sclerosis.

This sequence joins TRBV7-2 and TRBJ2-5, with TRBD1 matching 9 bases. CDR3 length: 20 amino acids. V lost 1 base to trimming and J lost 7 bases; unmatched junction nucleotides: 22. The germline V gene encodes CDR1 SGHTA and CDR2 FQGNSA. CDR3 DNA sequence: TGTGCCAGCAGCTTAGGCTCGGGGACAGGGACCCTTAATGTAAGGGGGACCCAGTACTTC. Translated: CASSLGSGTGTLNVRGTQYF.

This clonotype appeared a few times. The chain couples TRBV11-3 to TRBJ2-1, with TRBD2 as a possible D gene (6 bases). V shed 5 bases and J shed 5 bases, with 25 bases lying between them. Germline assignment: CDR1 SGHNT and CDR2 YENEEA. The CDR3 is 18 residues long. The DNA for the CDR3 is TGTGCCAGCAGCACGGGAGCCTTTAAGGGGACGGACCACAATGAGCAGTTCTTC. This gives the protein CASSTGAFKGTDHNEQFF.

This chain links TRBV12-5 with TRBJ1-2, with D perhaps matching TRBD1 (5 bases). The V and J ends lost 1 base and 8 bases respectively, with 17 bases between them. The CDR3 is made up of 15 amino acids. In germline, CDR1 is LGHNT, CDR2 FRNRAP. CDR3 region: CASGLAPAGTEGYTF. The DNA of the CDR3 is TGTGCTAGTGGTTTGGCTCCAGCGGGGACTGAAGGCTACACCTTC. Full variable domain (remainder filled in from reference TRBV12-5 and TRBJ1-2): DARVTQTPRHKVTEMGQEVTMRCQPILGHNTVFWYRQTMMQGLELLAYFRNRAPLDDSGMPKDRFSAEMPDATLATLKIQPSEPRDSAVYFCASGLAPAGTEGYTFGSGTRLTVV.

The V and J genes are TRBV4-2 and TRBJ2-7, with D maybe TRBD2 (5 bases). CDR3 length: 13 amino acids. V was trimmed by 4 bases and J by 4 bases, leaving 11 bases between them. Germline CDR1 reads LGHNA; CDR2 reads YNFKEQ. For the CDR3, the DNA is TGTGCCAGCAGCCGGACTGAGGTTTACGAGCAGTACTTC. Amino acid sequence: CASSRTEVYEQYF.

The rearrangement joins TRBV21-1 to TRBJ2-2; the D call of TRBD1 is as the table states it, not checked on the DNA. TRBV21-1 is classified as a pseudogene. There are 17 residues in the CDR3. CDR3 sequence reads: CASSTHEQGARTGELFF. CDR3 nucleotides: TGTGCCAGCAGCACCCACGAACAGGGGGCAAGGACCGGGGAGCTGTTTTTT.

The V call is TRBV7-9, the J call TRBJ2-1, with TRBD2 as a possible D gene (5 bases). Germline V lookup: CDR1 SEHNR, CDR2 FQNEAQ (reference sequence). The length of the CDR3 is 15 residues. V lost 5 bases and J 0 bases, leaving 11 bases between the germline ends. CDR3 loop: CASSPSGISYNEQFF. In DNA form, the CDR3 reads TGTGCCAGCAGCCCAAGCGGCATCTCCTACAATGAGCAGTTCTTC.